Shown below are 11 T cell receptor beta chains from a single sample sequenced in a study of cytomegalovirus exposure and HLA in healthy donors. Vbeta (60) and Jbeta (13) primers were used in the PCR. Generated by immunoSEQ multiplex PCR, the TCRdb table keeps only in-frame clones and is missing some. The profile covers 150,000 or so clones, with roughly 70% appearing a single time and 1.5% taken by the ten largest. The sequenced sample consisted of PBMCs. All receptors come from a girl aged 10 to 17 in good health and CMV-seronegative.

The rearrangement uses TRBV5-1 and TRBJ1-1; 8 nucleotides agree with TRBD1. Trimming at V came to 0 bases and at J to 7 bases, leaving 11 bases not matched to a gene. There are 16 residues in the CDR3. Per germline, CDR1 SGHRS and CDR2 YFSETQ. For the CDR3, the DNA is TGCGCCAGCAGCTTGGGGCAGGGGGCGAGGAGTAGTGAAGCTTTCTTT. This sequence encodes CASSLGQGARSSEAFF.

The chain couples TRBV30 to TRBJ1-2; D is possibly TRBD1 (5 bases). The CDR3 is 14 residues long. With 3 bases removed from V and 1 base from J, the gap between germline ends came to 12 bases. Germline V gene lookup returns CDR1 GTSNPN and CDR2 SVGIG (reference sequence). Written as DNA, the CDR3 is TGTGCCTGGAGCCCCCAGGGCCTTAACTATGGCTACACCTTC. Amino acids: CAWSPQGLNYGYTF.

This clone has just a few counts. The chain employs TRBV2 and TRBJ2-7; the match to TRBD2 covers 12 bases. The CDR3 has 13 amino acids. Germline V lookup: CDR1 SNHLY, CDR2 FYNNEI. Trimming at V came to 10 bases and at J to 4 bases, leaving 5 bases not matched to a gene. The CDR3 is CATQTSGGYEQYF. CDR3 bases: TGTGCCACACAGACTAGCGGGGGATACGAGCAGTACTTC.

The CDR3 loop reads CASSFEVGTTDTQYF. CDR3 DNA: TGTGCCAGCAGTTTCGAGGTCGGTACCACAGATACGCAGTATTTT. This chain uses TRBV27 with TRBJ2-3; D gene uncertain. This CDR3 contains 15 residues. V lost 3 bases, J lost 2 bases, and 12 bases lay in between. CDR1 and CDR2 from the germline V gene are MNHEY and SMNVEV (reference sequence).

This CDR3 is CASRNRDRTSGELFF. DNA of the CDR3: TGTGCCAGCAGGAACCGGGACAGAACTTCTGGGGAGCTGTTTTTT. The chain has TRBV28 and TRBJ2-2, with 7 bases aligning to TRBD1. This CDR3 is 15 amino acids long. With V trimmed by 6 bases and J by 8 bases, 12 bases remained unmatched. Per germline, CDR1 MDHEN and CDR2 SYDVKM.

The chain combines TRBV27 with TRBJ2-7; 7 bases are a match to TRBD1. V trimming: 1 base; J trimming: 3 bases; junction bases outside the gene matches: 3. The CDR3 runs 14 residues. Germline V lookup: CDR1 MNHEY, CDR2 SMNVEV (reference sequence). Here the CDR3 DNA reads TGTGCCAGCAGTTTATTCGCAGGGGGCTACGAGCAGTACTTC. Translating it yields CASSLFAGGYEQYF.

CDR3 coding DNA: TGTGCCAGCAGCCAGGGGGGCCCCGACACTGAAGCTTTCTTT. Its protein product is CASSQGGPDTEAFF. The chain links TRBV11-3 to TRBJ1-1, with 7 nucleotides matching TRBD1. CDR1 and CDR2 from the germline V gene are SGHNT and YENEEA. The CDR3 is 14 amino acids. The V gene end was trimmed by 5 bases and the J gene end by 3 bases; junction bases not matched to a gene: 6. Using reference TRBV11-3 and TRBJ1-1 for the parts outside the CDR3, the full variable domain is EAGVVQSPRYKIIEKKQPVAFWCNPISGHNTLYWYLQNLGQGPELLIRYENEEAVDDSQLPKDRFSAERLKGVDSTLKIQPAELGDSAVYLCASSQGGPDTEAFFGQGTRLTVV.

The gene calls are TRBV6-6 and TRBJ2-5; the match to TRBD2 covers 9 bases. The J call may not be correct, given that the DNA end is closer to TRBJ2-7. The CDR3 has 15 amino acids. The germline V gene encodes CDR1 MNHNY and CDR2 SVGAGI (reference sequence). The CDR3 sequence: CASSYGGGDSYEQYF. In DNA form, the CDR3 reads TGTGCCAGCAGTTATGGCGGGGGGGACTCCTACGAGCAGTACTTC.

The V and J genes are TRBV7-9 and TRBJ1-5; tentatively, D is TRBD1 (5 bases). Per germline, CDR1 SEHNR and CDR2 FQNEAQ (reference sequence). The CDR3 is made up of 16 amino acids. Trimming took 5 bases from V and 4 from J, leaving 18 bases between them. The DNA for the CDR3 is TGTGCCAGCAGCCTTACGGGGGGGGTCGATAATCAGCCCCAGCATTTT. Translating it yields CASSLTGGVDNQPQHF.

This chain joins TRBV6-5 and TRBJ1-1, with D tentatively TRBD1 (6 bases). V lost 6 bases to trimming and J lost 3 bases, with 14 bases between them. Germline V gives CDR1 MNHEY, CDR2 SVGAGI. CDR3 length equals 14 residues. This chain's CDR3 is CASRDRLRYTEAFF. CDR3 bases: TGTGCCAGCAGGGACAGACTGCGTTACACTGAAGCTTTCTTT.

The chain carries TRBV12-5 and TRBJ1-1; 10 positions match TRBD1. V dropped 3 bases and J dropped 6; count of bases not matched to a gene: 7. Germline lookup yields CDR1 LGHNT and CDR2 FRNRAP. This CDR3 spans 15 amino acids. The CDR3 protein is CASGFDRGRRPEAFF. CDR3 nucleotides: TGTGCTAGTGGTTTCGACAGGGGGCGGAGGCCTGAAGCTTTCTTT.